This record covers a single TCR beta chain. Its antigen has not been determined. No qualities accompany the bases; no much larger clone lies one base away. The CDR3, from cysteine to phenylalanine, totals 19 residues. Of all the DNA, just the CDR3 is kept, 57 bases in frame from base 1. The germline V gene encodes CDR1 GTSNPN and CDR2 SVGIG (reference sequence). V trim: 4 bases; J trim: 8 bases; unmatched bases: 25. The entry originates in a study of technical replicates of blood from a handful of donors (dated by TCRdb to between 2016 and 2019). The library was built by means of the immunoSEQ multiplex PCR assay. TCRdb stores this immuneACCESS table with in-frame sequences only. Part of the clones is absent; in the studies checked, under half of the shortfall reflects unresolved V genes, and no reason is known for the rest. The sample data list tens of thousands of clones, and 95% to 98% of these were observed just once. Around 0.15% of the sample rests with the top ten.

Rearrangement joined TRBV30 to TRBJ2-2, with 7 bases matching TRBD1. Input material: T cells isolated from PBMCs. The TCR was taken from a human donor in good health. The nucleotides read TGTGCCTGGAAAGATCCGGGACAGCCCCGTGGTCGGAAAGGGGGGGAGCTGTTTTTT. It codes for CAWKDPGQPRGRKGGELFF.